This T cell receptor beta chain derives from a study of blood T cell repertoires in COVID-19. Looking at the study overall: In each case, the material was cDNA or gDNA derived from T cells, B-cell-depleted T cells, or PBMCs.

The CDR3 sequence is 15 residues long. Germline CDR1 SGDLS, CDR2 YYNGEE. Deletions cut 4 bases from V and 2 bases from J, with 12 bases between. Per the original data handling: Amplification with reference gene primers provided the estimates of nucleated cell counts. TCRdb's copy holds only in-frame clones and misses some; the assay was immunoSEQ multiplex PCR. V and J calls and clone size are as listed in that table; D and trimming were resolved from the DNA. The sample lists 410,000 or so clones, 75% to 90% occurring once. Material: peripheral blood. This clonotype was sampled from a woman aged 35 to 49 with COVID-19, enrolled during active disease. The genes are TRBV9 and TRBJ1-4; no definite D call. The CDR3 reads CASSPSGTTNEKLFF. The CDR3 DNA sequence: TGTGCCAGCAGCCCCTCCGGTACCACTAATGAAAAACTGTTTTTT.